A single sample is the source of the 9 T cell receptor beta chains below, sequenced in a study of shared clonotypes between healthy human individuals. Sequencing used immunoSEQ multiplex PCR; TCRdb keeps in-frame clones, though not all of them. This repertoire shows 2 million to 3 million clones, 85% to 95% found once; its top ten account for under 0.15%. Specimen: naive CD4+ T cells sorted from blood. The subset was: CD45RA+ positively selected. All receptors derive from a man between 18 and 29 years old in good health.

The gene calls are TRBV19 and TRBJ1-4; a possible D gene is TRBD1 (5 bases). Germline V gene sequence: CDR1 LNHDA, CDR2 SQIVND (reference sequence). The V and J ends lost 3 bases and 8 bases respectively, with 13 bases between them. The CDR3 loop spans 14 amino acids. The CDR3, as DNA: TGTGCCAGTAGTATGAGGACGGGGGGAGAAAAACTGTTTTTT. Its translation: CASSMRTGGEKLFF.

J is TRBJ2-2 and V is TRBV25-1; possible D gene TRBD1, 6 bases. This CDR3 is 15 amino acids long. V gave up 7 bases and J gave up 3 bases, with 15 bases separating them. Germline V gives CDR1 MGHDK, CDR2 SYGVNS. The CDR3 here is CASMDGQLDTGELFF. CDR3 bases: TGTGCCAGCATGGATGGACAGCTGGACACCGGGGAGCTGTTTTTT.

The CDR3 nucleotides are TGTGCTAGTGGTTTGGTACCGGGTGGGGGCTATGGCTACACCTTC. It encodes CASGLVPGGGYGYTF. The gene calls are TRBV12-5 and TRBJ1-2, with D possibly being TRBD1 (5 bases). Trimming shortened V by 0 bases and J by 4 bases, and 12 bases separated the two germline ends. The CDR3 runs to 15 residues. CDR1 LGHNT and CDR2 FRNRAP come from the germline V gene. The complete variable domain, with remaining parts taken from reference TRBV12-5 and TRBJ1-2, reads DARVTQTPRHKVTEMGQEVTMRCQPILGHNTVFWYRQTMMQGLELLAYFRNRAPLDDSGMPKDRFSAEMPDATLATLKIQPSEPRDSAVYFCASGLVPGGGYGYTFGSGTRLTVV.

The chain combines TRBV6-5 with TRBJ1-1, with D possibly matching TRBD1 (5 bases). The CDR3 is made up of 14 amino acids. Between the trimmed V and J ends, which lost 6 bases and 1 base, there was a span of 12 bases. Germline V gene lookup returns CDR1 MNHEY and CDR2 SVGAGI. The CDR3 sequence: CASRRGQKNTEAFF. CDR3 coding DNA: TGTGCCAGCAGGCGCGGACAAAAGAACACTGAAGCTTTCTTT.

This chain joins TRBV1 and TRBJ1-6; the D call TRBD1 from the table was never checked on the DNA. TRBV1 is assigned pseudogene status. The CDR3 extends over 19 amino acids. The CDR3 loop is CTSSQLHKNRGSDNSPLHF. The CDR3 DNA is TGCACCAGCAGCCAACTACATAAAAACAGGGGTTCTGATAATTCACCCCTCCACTTT.

The chain recombines TRBV27 with TRBJ2-1, with D perhaps given as TRBD1 or TRBD2 (6 bases each). The CDR3 is made up of 13 amino acids. Trimming removed 6 bases from V and 9 bases from J, with 15 bases in between. CDR1 and CDR2 from the germline V gene are MNHEY and SMNVEV (reference sequence). The CDR3 is CASRRAGGAEQFF. CDR3 DNA sequence: TGTGCCAGCAGAAGGGCCGGGGGCGCTGAGCAGTTCTTC.

V is TRBV19 and J is TRBJ1-5, with a tentative D call TRBD1 (6 bases). The CDR3 length is 17 residues. V lost 0 bases and J 5 bases, leaving 17 bases between the germline ends. Germline CDR1 is LNHDA and CDR2 is SQIVND (reference sequence). The CDR3 DNA reads as TGTGCCAGTAGTATAGATAGGGGGGCTCCCCGGGATCAGCCCCAGCATTTT. It translates to CASSIDRGAPRDQPQHF.

This chain uses TRBV7-9 with TRBJ2-7; D is undetermined. Trimming left V 4 bases short and J 4 bases short, with 14 bases between. Germline CDR1 reads SEHNR; CDR2 reads FQNEAQ (reference sequence). The CDR3 loop spans 14 amino acids. The CDR3 sequence: CASSSGDTLYEQYF. The CDR3 coding sequence is TGTGCCAGCAGCTCGGGCGATACTCTGTACGAGCAGTACTTC.

This chain connects TRBV30 to TRBJ1-2; D may be TRBD1 (6 bases). V dropped 2 bases and J dropped 9 bases, with 16 bases sitting between them. Germline V gives CDR1 GTSNPN, CDR2 SVGIG (reference sequence). This CDR3 is 13 amino acids long. CDR3 bases: TGTGCCTGGAGTAACCCTGGGGGGGCGAGCTACACCTTC. As protein: CAWSNPGGASYTF.